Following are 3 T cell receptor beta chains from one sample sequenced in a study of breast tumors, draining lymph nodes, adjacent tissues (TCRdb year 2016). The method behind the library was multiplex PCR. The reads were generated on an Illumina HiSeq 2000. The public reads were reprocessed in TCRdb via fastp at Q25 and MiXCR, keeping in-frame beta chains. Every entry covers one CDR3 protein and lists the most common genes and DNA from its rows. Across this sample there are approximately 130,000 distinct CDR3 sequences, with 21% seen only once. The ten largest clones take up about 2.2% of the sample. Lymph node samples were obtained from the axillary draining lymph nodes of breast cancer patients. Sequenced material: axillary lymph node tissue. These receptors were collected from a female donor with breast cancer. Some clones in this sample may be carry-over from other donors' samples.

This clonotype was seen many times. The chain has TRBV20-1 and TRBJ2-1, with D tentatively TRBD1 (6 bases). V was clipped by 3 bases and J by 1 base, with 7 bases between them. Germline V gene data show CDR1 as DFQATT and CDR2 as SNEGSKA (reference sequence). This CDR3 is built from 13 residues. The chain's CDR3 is CSASRGSYNEQFF. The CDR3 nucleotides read TGCAGTGCTAGCAGGGGTTCCTACAATGAGCAGTTCTTC.

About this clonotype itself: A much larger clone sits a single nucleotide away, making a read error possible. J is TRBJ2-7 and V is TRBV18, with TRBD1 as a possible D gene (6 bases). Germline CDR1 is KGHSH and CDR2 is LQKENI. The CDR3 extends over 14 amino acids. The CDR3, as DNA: TGTGCCGGCTCACCGCTCCGGGACACCTACGAGCAGTACTTC. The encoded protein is CAGSPLRDTYEQYF.

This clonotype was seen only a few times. The CDR3 DNA reads TGTGCCAGCAGTCTACTATACGGGGAGCTGTTTTTT. This gives the protein CASSLLYGELFF. The chain uses TRBV27 and TRBJ2-2, with D uncertain. Germline CDR1 MNHEY, CDR2 SMNVEV (reference sequence). V was pared by 5 bases and J by 7 bases, with 8 bases between. The CDR3 extends over 12 amino acids.